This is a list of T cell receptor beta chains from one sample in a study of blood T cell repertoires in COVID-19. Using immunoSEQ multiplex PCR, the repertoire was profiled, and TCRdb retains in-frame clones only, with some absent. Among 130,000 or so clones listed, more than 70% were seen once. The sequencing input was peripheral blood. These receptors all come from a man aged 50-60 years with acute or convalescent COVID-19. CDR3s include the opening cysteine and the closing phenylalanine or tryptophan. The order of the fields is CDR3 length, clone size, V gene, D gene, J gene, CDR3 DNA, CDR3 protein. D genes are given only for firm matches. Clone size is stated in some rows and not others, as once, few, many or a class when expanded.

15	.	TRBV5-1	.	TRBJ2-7	TGCGCCAGCAGCTTGGTGGAGGGGTCTCTCTACGAGCAGTACTTC	CASSLVEGSLYEQYF
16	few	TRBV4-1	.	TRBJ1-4	TGCGCCAGCAGCCAAGACCCCGGGACTGGAGGTGAAAAACTGTTTTTT	CASSQDPGTGGEKLFF
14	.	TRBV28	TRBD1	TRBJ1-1	TGTGCCAGCAGAACGACAGGGTCTCTGACTGAAGCTTTCTTT	CASRTTGSLTEAFF
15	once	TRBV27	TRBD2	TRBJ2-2	TGTGCCAGCAGTTTAATTAGCGGGTTCCCCCGGGAGCTGTTTTTT	CASSLISGFPRELFF
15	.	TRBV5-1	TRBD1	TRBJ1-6	TGCGCCAGCAGCCTCGGGGACAGGGGTTATTCACCCCTCCACTTT	CASSLGDRGYSPLHF
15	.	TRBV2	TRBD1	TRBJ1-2	TGTGCCAGCAGGGACAGGGGGGAATTTAACTATGGCTACACCTTC	CASRDRGEFNYGYTF
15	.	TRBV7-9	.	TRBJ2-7	TGTGCCAGCAGCCCCGGACAACCCGCTAATGGTGAGCAGTACTTC	CASSPGQPANGEQYF
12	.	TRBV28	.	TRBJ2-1	TGTGCCAGCTTTAGGATGGGGCAGGGCTGGTTCTTC	CASFRMGQGWFF
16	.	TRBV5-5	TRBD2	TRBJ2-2	TGTGCCAGCAGCTCCCTGACTAGCGCGAACACCGGGGAGCTGTTTTTT	CASSSLTSANTGELFF
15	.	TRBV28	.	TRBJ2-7	TGTGCCAGCAGCCCCCAGGGCGCGACCTCCTACGAGCAGTACTTC	CASSPQGATSYEQYF
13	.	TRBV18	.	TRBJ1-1	TGTGCCAGCTCACCGACAGTCGACACTGAAGCTTTCTTT	CASSPTVDTEAFF
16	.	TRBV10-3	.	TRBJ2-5	TGTGCCATCAGTGAGACCCAGGGGCCACCTTTTGAGACCCAGTACTTC	CAISETQGPPFETQYF
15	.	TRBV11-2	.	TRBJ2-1	TGTGCCAGCAGCTTAGCAGGTGCCTTGGGCAATGAGCAGTTCTTC	CASSLAGALGNEQFF
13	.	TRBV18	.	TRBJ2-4	TGTGCCAGCTCACCTCCCCCGGGTAACATTCAGTACTTC	CASSPPPGNIQYF
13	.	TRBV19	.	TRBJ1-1	TGTGCCAGCCTTTTGATCGACAGCTCTGAAGCTTTCTTT	CASLLIDSSEAFF
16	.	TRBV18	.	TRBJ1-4	TGTGCCAGCTCACCCCTACGGGGGGGGGTCAGTGAAAAACTGTTTTTT	CASSPLRGGVSEKLFF
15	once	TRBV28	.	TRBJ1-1	TGTGCCAGCAGTGCCCTCCCTAGTACGGGGACTGAAGCTTTCTTT	CASSALPSTGTEAFF
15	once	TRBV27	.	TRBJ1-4	TGTGCCAGCGCAGAGGGCCGGGTAGGATTGGAAAAACTGTTTTTT	CASAEGRVGLEKLFF
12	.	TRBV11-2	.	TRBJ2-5	TGTGCCAGCAGTCGGGGAGCGGAGACCCAGTACTTC	CASSRGAETQYF
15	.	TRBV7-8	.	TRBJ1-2	TGTGCCAGCAGCCCCCAGGGTCGAGCTAACTATGGCTACACCTTC	CASSPQGRANYGYTF
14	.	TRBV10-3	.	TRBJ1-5	TGTGCCATCAGGGCAGCCGAGGTGGATCAGCCCCAGCATTTT	CAIRAAEVDQPQHF
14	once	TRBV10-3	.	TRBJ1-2	TGTGCCTCCGGTGGCCGTGGGGGCGCGAATGGCTACACCTTC	CASGGRGGANGYTF
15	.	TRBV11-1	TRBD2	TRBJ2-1	TGTGCCAGCACCTCCCGACTAGCGGGGGACAATGAGCAGTTCTTC	CASTSRLAGDNEQFF
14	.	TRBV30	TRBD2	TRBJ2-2	TGTGCCTGCAAACGGGGGGGAGTCACCGGGGAGCTGTTTTTT	CACKRGGVTGELFF
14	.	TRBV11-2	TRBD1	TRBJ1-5	TGTGCCAGCAGCCCCGGGACAGCAAATCAGCCCCAGCATTTT	CASSPGTANQPQHF
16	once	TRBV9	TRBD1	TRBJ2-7	TGTGCCAGCAGCCCACCCCCCGGGACAGGGGGCCACGAGCAGTACTTC	CASSPPPGTGGHEQYF
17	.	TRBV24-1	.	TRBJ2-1	TGTGCCACCAGTGATACACCGGGACTTCCTTTGGGTAATGAGCAGTTCTTC	CATSDTPGLPLGNEQFF
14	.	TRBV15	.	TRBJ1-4	TGTGCCACCAGCAGTTGGCAGGGCCGCGAAAAACTGTTTTTT	CATSSWQGREKLFF
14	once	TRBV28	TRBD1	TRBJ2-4	TGTGCCAGCAGTCAAACAGGGGGCTCGGACATTCAGTACTTC	CASSQTGGSDIQYF
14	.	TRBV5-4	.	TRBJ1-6	TGTGCCAGCAGTAAGACCGGGGGTGACTCACCCCTCCACTTT	CASSKTGGDSPLHF
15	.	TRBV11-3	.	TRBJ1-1	TGTGCCAGCAGCGCCATGGGAGGGCCAGCCACTGAAGCTTTCTTT	CASSAMGGPATEAFF
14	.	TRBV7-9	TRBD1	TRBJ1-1	TGTGCCAGCAGCTTAACAGGGGTGAACACTGAAGCTTTCTTT	CASSLTGVNTEAFF
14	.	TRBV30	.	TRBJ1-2	TGTGCCTGGAGTGTGGTGATGGGGGCGCTTGGCTACACCTTC	CAWSVVMGALGYTF
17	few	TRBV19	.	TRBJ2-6	TGTGCCAGTAGTATTTTGACAGCTCAGACTGGGGCCAACGTCCTGACTTTC	CASSILTAQTGANVLTF
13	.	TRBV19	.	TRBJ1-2	TGTGCCAGTAGTATAGGAGGTAACTATGGCTACACCTTC	CASSIGGNYGYTF